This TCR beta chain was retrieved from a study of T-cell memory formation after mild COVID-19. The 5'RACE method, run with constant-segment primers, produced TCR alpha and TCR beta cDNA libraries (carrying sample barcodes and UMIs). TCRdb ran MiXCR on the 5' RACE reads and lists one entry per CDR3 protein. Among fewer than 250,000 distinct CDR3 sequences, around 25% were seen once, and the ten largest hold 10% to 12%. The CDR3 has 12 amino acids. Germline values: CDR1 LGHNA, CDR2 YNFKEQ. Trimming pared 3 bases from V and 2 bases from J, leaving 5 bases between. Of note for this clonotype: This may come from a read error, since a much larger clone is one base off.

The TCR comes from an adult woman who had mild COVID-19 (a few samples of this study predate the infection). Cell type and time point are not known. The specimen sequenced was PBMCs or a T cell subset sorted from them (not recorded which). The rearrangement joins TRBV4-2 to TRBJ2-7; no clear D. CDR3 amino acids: CASSQETYEQYF. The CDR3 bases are TGTGCCAGCAGCCAGGAGACCTACGAGCAGTACTTC.